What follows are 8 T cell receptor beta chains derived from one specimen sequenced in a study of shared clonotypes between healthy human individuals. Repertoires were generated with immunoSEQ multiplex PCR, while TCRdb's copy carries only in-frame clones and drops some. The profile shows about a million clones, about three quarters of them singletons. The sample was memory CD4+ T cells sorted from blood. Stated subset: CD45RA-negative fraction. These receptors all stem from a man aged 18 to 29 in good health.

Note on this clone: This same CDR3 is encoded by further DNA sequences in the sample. The CDR3 DNA follows: TGTGCCAGCAGTCCCCGGGGCAATCAGCCCCAGCATTTT. Residues: CASSPRGNQPQHF. J is TRBJ1-5 and V is TRBV28; D is uncertain. CDR3 length: 13 amino acids. Germline V lookup: CDR1 MDHEN, CDR2 SYDVKM. Between the trimmed V and J ends, which lost 5 bases and 2 bases, there was a span of 7 bases.

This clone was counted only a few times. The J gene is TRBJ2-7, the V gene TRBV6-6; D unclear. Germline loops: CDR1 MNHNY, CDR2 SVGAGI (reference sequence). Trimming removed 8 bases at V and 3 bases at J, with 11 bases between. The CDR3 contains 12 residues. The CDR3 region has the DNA TGTGCCAGCTCTTACAGAGACTACGAGCAGTACTTC. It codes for CASSYRDYEQYF.

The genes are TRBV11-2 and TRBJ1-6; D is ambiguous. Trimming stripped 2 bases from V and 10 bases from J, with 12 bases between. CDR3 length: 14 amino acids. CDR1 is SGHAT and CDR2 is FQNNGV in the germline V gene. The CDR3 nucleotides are TGTGCCAGCAGCTTAACGAGTTTAGGCTCACCCCTCCACTTT. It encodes CASSLTSLGSPLHF.

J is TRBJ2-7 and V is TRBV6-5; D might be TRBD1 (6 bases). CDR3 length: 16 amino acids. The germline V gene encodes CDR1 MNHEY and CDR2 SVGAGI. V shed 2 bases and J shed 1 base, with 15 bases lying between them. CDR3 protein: CASSYRQGTLSYEQYF. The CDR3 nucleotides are TGTGCCAGCAGTTACAGGCAGGGGACCCTTTCCTACGAGCAGTACTTC.

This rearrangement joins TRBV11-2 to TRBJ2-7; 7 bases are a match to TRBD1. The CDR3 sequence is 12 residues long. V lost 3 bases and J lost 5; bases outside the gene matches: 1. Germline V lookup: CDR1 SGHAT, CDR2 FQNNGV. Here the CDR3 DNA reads TGTGCCAGCAGCTTGGACAGGAACGAGCAGTACTTC. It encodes CASSLDRNEQYF. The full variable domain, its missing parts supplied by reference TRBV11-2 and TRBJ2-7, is EAGVAQSPRYKIIEKRQSVAFWCNPISGHATLYWYQQILGQGPKLLIQFQNNGVVDDSQLPKDRFSAERLKGVDSTLKIQPAKLEDSAVYLCASSLDRNEQYFGPGTRLTVT.

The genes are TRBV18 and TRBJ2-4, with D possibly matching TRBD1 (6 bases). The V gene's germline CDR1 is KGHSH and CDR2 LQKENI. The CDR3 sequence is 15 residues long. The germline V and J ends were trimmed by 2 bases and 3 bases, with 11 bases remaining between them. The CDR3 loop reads CASSPGQIDKNIQYF. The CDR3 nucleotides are TGTGCCAGCTCACCAGGACAGATCGACAAAAACATTCAGTACTTC.

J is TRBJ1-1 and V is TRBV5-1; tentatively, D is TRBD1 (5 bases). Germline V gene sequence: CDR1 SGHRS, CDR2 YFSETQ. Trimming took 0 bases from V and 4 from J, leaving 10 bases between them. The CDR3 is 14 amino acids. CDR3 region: CASSLDFGGTEAFF. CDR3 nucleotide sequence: TGCGCCAGCAGCTTGGACTTTGGGGGCACTGAAGCTTTCTTT.

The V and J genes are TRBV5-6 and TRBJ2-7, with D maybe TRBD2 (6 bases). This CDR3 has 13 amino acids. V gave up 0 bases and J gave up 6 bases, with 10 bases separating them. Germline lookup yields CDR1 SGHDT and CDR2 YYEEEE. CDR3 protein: CASSLASVSEQYF. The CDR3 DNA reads TGTGCCAGCAGCTTGGCTAGCGTTAGCGAGCAGTACTTC.